The entry that follows covers one T cell receptor beta chain sequence. Antigen specificity is unknown. This CDR3 is 15 amino acids long. V lost 6 bases and J 4 bases, leaving 16 bases between the germline ends. Germline loops: CDR1 MGHRA, CDR2 YSYEKL. The sample is drawn from a study of shared clonotypes between healthy human individuals. For the study at large: The composition of the donors was two women and a few men aged 18 to 49. Findings of the study overall: Estimated richness was generally greater in naive than memory subsets.

It was about 210 ng DNA, about 30,000 T cell genomes, that sorted-subset replicate PCRs used. Assay used: immunoSEQ multiplex PCR; TCRdb lists only in-frame clones, some missing. The table lists some 2.4 million clones, 80% to 95% of them singletons, with approximately 0.36% in the top ten. The genes are TRBV4-1 and TRBJ2-1, with D possibly being TRBD2 (5 bases). The sequenced sample was naive CD4+ T cells from PBMCs. Stated subset: CD45RA+ positively selected. The sequence derives from a man younger than 30 in good health. Some clones in this sample may be carry-over from other donors' samples. In DNA, the CDR3 is TGCGCCAGCAGTAAAGAACTAGTAACTTACAATGAGCAGTTCTTC. Translated: CASSKELVTYNEQFF.